This T cell receptor (beta chain) emerged from a study of blood T cell repertoires in COVID-19. Study-wide background: Samples came from the United States, Italy and Spain, spanning acute and convalescent COVID-19. Nucleic acid was either cDNA or gDNA, and it came from T cells, B-cell-depleted T cells, or PBMCs.

This CDR3 has 15 residues. As handled by the study authors: Scientists estimated how many nucleated cells there were by amplifying reference gene primers. The repertoire was sequenced with immunoSEQ multiplex PCR; TCRdb's copy has only in-frame clones and lacks some. V and J calls and clone size are given by that table; D and trimming were obtained from the DNA. Here the sample spans over 200,000 clones, about 88% being singletons. The J gene is TRBJ1-6, the V gene TRBV21-1; the table gives TRBD1 as D, unverified against the DNA. TRBV21-1 is given as a pseudogene. The receptor comes from an older woman with acute or convalescent COVID-19. Sequencing input: peripheral blood. The CDR3 here is CASSKRGQGSSPLHF. CDR3 DNA: TGTGCCAGCAGCAAGCGGGGACAGGGTTCATCACCCCTCCACTTT.